Included here is one T cell receptor (beta chain) sequence, with context. What it recognizes is unknown. The data belong to a study of T cell responses to AZD1222 COVID-19 vaccine. Regarding the study as a whole: Spike-specific TCR breadth and depth rose after two AZD1222 doses. Dominant at 160-218 and 743-854, vaccine-associated CD4 TCRs also spanned spike. The repertoires were collected only after the peak T cell response.

The data were produced by immunoSEQ multiplex PCR, yet TCRdb's version contains in-frame clones alone and is incomplete. The data hold under 200,000 clones, with roughly 92% observed a single time. The sequence derives from an adult who received the MenACWY meningococcal vaccine as a control. Specimen: peripheral blood, collected 28 days after the second dose of the MenACWY control vaccine.

CDR3 sequence (DNA): TGTGCCAGCAAGGACAGGGGGCAGGTTGGCAATCAGCCCCAGCATTTT. Its protein is CASKDRGQVGNQPQHF. J is TRBJ1-5 and V is TRBV19; 11 nucleotides line up with TRBD1. Germline values: CDR1 LNHDA, CDR2 SQIVND (reference sequence). The CDR3 extends over 16 amino acids. V shed 9 bases, J shed 2 bases, and the junction held 9 bases outside the gene matches.